The following is a TCR beta chain sequence with its context. This specimen belongs to a study of T cell changes during pregnancy in multiple sclerosis. Generated by immunoSEQ multiplex PCR, the TCRdb table keeps only in-frame clones and is missing some. The sample records some 36,000 clones, approximately 89% being singletons. The CDR3 spans 18 residues. Unmatched junction bases numbered 14, after V lost 3 bases and J lost 7 bases. Per the germline V gene, CDR1 is SGHDN and CDR2 is FVKESK. Sequencing was performed on CD4+ T cells from peripheral blood mononuclear cells, taken in the second trimester of pregnancy. This sequence originates from a female donor in good health, enrolled as a control in a pregnancy study. The V call is TRBV14, the J call TRBJ2-3, with TRBD1 identical over 12 bases. The CDR3 region has the DNA TGTGCCAGCAGCCATGAAAAGAAAGGGACAGGGGGCGCGAATACGCAGTATTTT. This gives the protein CASSHEKKGTGGANTQYF. Full variable domain (outside the CDR3, taken from reference TRBV14 and TRBJ2-3): EAGVTQFPSHSVIEKGQTVTLRCDPISGHDNLYWYRRVMGKEIKFLLHFVKESKQDESGMPNNRFLAERTGGTYSTLKVQPAELEDSGVYFCASSHEKKGTGGANTQYFGPGTRLTVL.